A selection of T cell receptor beta chains follows, all from one sample in a study of blood T cell repertoires in COVID-19. Method: immunoSEQ multiplex PCR; TCRdb's copy keeps in-frame clones and lacks some. The data hold under 200,000 clones, with approximately 81% observed a single time. Input material: peripheral blood. All receptors derive from a man younger than 30 with active or convalescent COVID-19. The CDR3 runs from the conserved cysteine through the conserved F or W. A D gene is named only where the DNA matches it firmly. Expanded clones are given a class, and other clones once, few, many or no size at all.

>TRBV7-9|NA|TRBD1|TRBJ2-1
TGTGCCAGCAGCTCGACAGGGACGGATGTTTACAATGAGCAGTTCTTC
CASSSTGTDVYNEQFF
>TRBV6-5|NA|NA|TRBJ2-3
TGTGCCAGCAGTTACTCGACAACCACAGATACGCAGTATTTT
CASSYSTTTDTQYF
>TRBV19|NA|NA|TRBJ1-1
TGTGCCAGTAGTATCGACAGGTCGACCTACCCGAACACTGAAGCTTTCTTT
CASSIDRSTYPNTEAFF
>TRBV12-3/TRBV12-4|NA|NA|TRBJ1-5
TGTGCCAGCAGTTTAAACGGGGGTCAGCCCCAGCATTTT
CASSLNGGQPQHF
>TRBV19|few|NA|TRBJ1-2
TGTGCCAGTAGTAAAGACACTTATGGCTACACCTTC
CASSKDTYGYTF
>TRBV15|NA|NA|TRBJ1-5
TGTGCCACCAGCAGAGATCAGGGGCCGGGAAGCAATCAGCCCCAGCATTTT
CATSRDQGPGSNQPQHF
>TRBV7-3|once|TRBD2|TRBJ2-3
TGTGCCAGCAGCTGGCGGGAGCGGTCAGATACGCAGTATTTT
CASSWRERSDTQYF
>TRBV11-2|many|TRBD2|TRBJ2-1
TGTGCCAGCAGTTACGGGGGGGAGCAGTTCTTC
CASSYGGEQFF
>TRBV19|NA|NA|TRBJ1-5
TGTGCCAGTAGTATAGGTTGGGCAGACCAGCATTTT
CASSIGWADQHF
>TRBV19|NA|NA|TRBJ2-3
TGTGCCAGTAGTTCGATAGCGGTAATCACAGATACGCAGTATTTT
CASSSIAVITDTQYF
>TRBV27|once|TRBD1|TRBJ2-3
TGTGCCAGCAGTTTATATAGCCCAAGTCCTGTGGCAGGGGGCGCAGATACGCAGTATTTT
CASSLYSPSPVAGGADTQYF
>TRBV7-2|NA|NA|TRBJ1-1
TGTGCCAGCAACCGCAGATGGCAGGCGAACACTGAAGCTTTCTTT
CASNRRWQANTEAFF
>TRBV7-2|NA|TRBD2|TRBJ2-5
TGTGCCAGCAGCTTAGCCCCAAGCGGGGGTCAAGAGACCCAGTACTTC
CASSLAPSGGQETQYF
>TRBV9|once|TRBD1|TRBJ1-4
TGTGCCAGCAGCGCTCGGACAGGGTTTGAAAAACTGTTTTTT
CASSARTGFEKLFF
>TRBV3-1/TRBV3-2|NA|NA|TRBJ2-3
TGTGCCAGCAAGACTAGCACAGATACGCAGTATTTT
CASKTSTDTQYF
>TRBV20-1|NA|NA|TRBJ1-6
TGCAGTGCCAGTCCTTCATCCGGGTCACCCCTCCACTTT
CSASPSSGSPLHF
>TRBV5-1|NA|TRBD2|TRBJ2-5
TGCGCCAGCAGCCCGGGCGGGACTAGCGGGTCCCAAGAGACCCAGTACTTC
CASSPGGTSGSQETQYF
>TRBV4-1|NA|TRBD1|TRBJ1-3
TGCGCCAGCAGCCCTCCGGGACAGGGCTTCGGAAACACCATATATTTT
CASSPPGQGFGNTIYF
>TRBV7-2|NA|NA|TRBJ1-5
TGTGCCAGCAGCTTAGCGCTCGGGTACAATCAGCCCCAGCATTTT
CASSLALGYNQPQHF
>TRBV13|NA|NA|TRBJ2-7
TGTGCCAGCAGCTTCAGTGACGAGCAGTACTTC
CASSFSDEQYF
>TRBV5-4|NA|NA|TRBJ2-7
TGTGCCAGCAGCTTACCTCCCGGCGAGCAGTACTTC
CASSLPPGEQYF
>TRBV19|NA|TRBD1|TRBJ2-2
TGTGCCAGTAGTGGACGACAGGGGGTAACCGGGGAGCTGTTTTTT
CASSGRQGVTGELFF
>TRBV2|NA|TRBD1|TRBJ1-5
TGTGCCAGCAGGTGGGGACAGGGTTACCAGCCCCAGCATTTT
CASRWGQGYQPQHF
>TRBV6-6|NA|NA|TRBJ1-2
TGTGCCAGCAGTTACTCCGAGGTAAACTATGGCTACACCTTC
CASSYSEVNYGYTF